The clone carrying this T cell receptor beta chain was detected ten times or more. Its antigen is still unknown. The record originates from a study of metastatic and nonmetastatic thyroid tumors. Across the study: For malignant and benign thyroid patients, tumor or nodule tissue and blood were the sources whose repertoires were compared.

The length of the CDR3 is 16 residues. Germline assignment: CDR1 SGHTA and CDR2 FQGTGA. Trimming took 1 base from V and 2 from J, leaving 13 bases between them. In the original workflow: Between-group CDR3 differences, defined by clinicopathological status, yielded a distant-metastasis classifier for papillary thyroid cancer. TCRdb re-clonotyped the PCR reads via MiXCR. The V and J calls and clone size come from TCRdb's table, not from the authors' own analysis. This table holds tens of thousands of clones, under 25% found once. Notes on the study in general: Patients with malignant thyroid tumors reportedly had significantly higher TCR beta diversity than those with benign nodules, in blood and tumor.

All patients reached thyroid surgery having received no treatment beforehand. Sequenced sample: blood. J is TRBJ2-3 and V is TRBV7-3; a weak D match, TRBD1 (5 bases). The TCR was taken from a male donor with papillary thyroid cancer or a benign thyroid nodule (not recorded which). Some clones in this sample may be carry-over from other donors' samples. CDR3 bases: TGTGCCAGCAGCTTAATCTCAGGGCGGTACACAGATACGCAGTATTTT. It specifies CASSLISGRYTDTQYF.